This T cell receptor (beta chain) was retrieved from a study of cytomegalovirus exposure and HLA in healthy donors. Vbeta (60) and Jbeta (13) primers were used in the PCR. TCRdb's table, derived via immunoSEQ multiplex PCR, lists solely in-frame clones and lacks some. The table records 150,000 to 200,000 clones, more than 60% of them present only once. Study results and limitations: The authors enumerated 150 to 200 TCR beta chains as linked to cytomegalovirus. A later analysis associated 15,000 or so TCR beta sequences with HLA alleles at a 0.05 false discovery rate. HLA restriction was apparent for most CMV-associated TCR beta chains in a later analysis.

Notes on this clone: Its antigen remains unknown.

From germline, CDR1 is SNHLY and CDR2 FYNNEI. The CDR3 has 15 amino acids. After removal of 4 bases from V and 2 bases from J, the junction contained 1 base not matched to a gene. V is TRBV2 and J is TRBJ2-2, with 10 nucleotides matching TRBD1. The TCR was taken from a woman under 40 in good health and CMV-seronegative. The material sequenced was PBMCs. As DNA, the CDR3 is TGTGCCAGCAGTGGGGACAGGGGAAACACCGGGGAGCTGTTTTTT. Its protein product is CASSGDRGNTGELFF. Filled out from reference TRBV2 and TRBJ2-2, the complete variable domain reads EPEVTQTPSHQVTQMGQEVILRCVPISNHLYFYWYRQILGQKVEFLVSFYNNEISEKSEIFDDQFSVERPDGSNFTLKIRSTKLEDSAMYFCASSGDRGNTGELFFGEGSRLTVL.